Sequencing of this T cell receptor (beta chain) was carried out in a study of vaccination effects on CD4 cells after COVID-19. As for the study in general: Two-dose BNT162b2 or mRNA-1273 vaccination was given to participants. A couple of convalescent patients gave samples 16 days and one week before vaccination.

On this clone itself: Its target is not known.

Per germline, CDR1 SGHNT and CDR2 YENEEA. The CDR3 length is 16 residues. The V gene end was trimmed by 1 base and the J gene end by 7 bases; junction bases not matched to a gene: 3. Sequenced by immunoSEQ multiplex PCR; TCRdb stores in-frame clones only, minus some. Here the sample spans more than 35,000 clones, around 73% being singletons. Antigen-specific CD4+ T cells were first expanded with viral peptide pools by the ViraFEST assay and only then sequenced. Subsequent to about 10 days of culture, CD4+ T cells were isolated. According to PCR results, the person was infected with SARS-CoV-2 between March and December 2020. Half the medium was swapped for IL-2 medium on days 3 and 7.

The J gene is TRBJ2-2, the V gene TRBV11-3; 13 bases line up with TRBD2. This TCR was recovered from a human donor who had a prior SARS-CoV-2 infection. The sequenced sample was CD4+ T cells from PBMCs cultured with HCoV-NL63 spike peptides, obtained before COVID-19 vaccination. Here the CDR3 DNA reads TGTGCCAGCAGCTTAGTTGGACTAGCGGGAGACGGGGAGCTGTTTTTT. The encoded protein is CASSLVGLAGDGELFF. The variable domain in full, with the rest retrieved from reference TRBV11-3 and TRBJ2-2, is EAGVVQSPRYKIIEKKQPVAFWCNPISGHNTLYWYLQNLGQGPELLIRYENEEAVDDSQLPKDRFSAERLKGVDSTLKIQPAELGDSAVYLCASSLVGLAGDGELFFGEGSRLTVL.